A single sample is the source of the 26 T cell receptor beta chains below, sequenced in a study of blood T cell repertoires in COVID-19. The table came from immunoSEQ multiplex PCR; TCRdb's copy has only in-frame clones and leaves some out. Of around 450,000 clones in the sample, around nine tenths were seen once. The sequencing input was peripheral blood. The receptors stem from a woman aged 25 to 39 with acute or convalescent COVID-19.

V is TRBV11-3 and J is TRBJ2-5, with a tentative D call TRBD1 (8 bases). CDR1 and CDR2 from the germline V gene are SGHNT and YENEEA. This CDR3 contains 14 residues. V lost 2 bases and J lost 7, with 14 bases in between. The CDR3 loop reads CASSLSTGEGTQYF. The CDR3 DNA follows: TGTGCCAGCAGCTTATCGACAGGGGAGGGGACCCAGTACTTC.

The sample holds a few counts of this clone. The CDR3 DNA reads TGTGCCAGCAACGGGGACGGGGGGCGAGAGCAGTACTTC. Protein: CASNGDGGREQYF. The gene calls are TRBV5-4 and TRBJ2-7; weak D call: TRBD2 (7 bases). The CDR3 has 13 amino acids. The ends were cut back, 6 bases at V and 7 bases at J, with 17 bases in the middle. The germline gives CDR1 SGHNT, CDR2 YYREEE (reference sequence).

This sequence joins TRBV27 and TRBJ2-5; 8 bases are shared with TRBD1. Trimming took 6 bases from V and 2 from J; bases not matched to a gene: 11. The CDR3 spans 16 residues. Germline CDR1 MNHEY, CDR2 SMNVEV (reference sequence). CDR3 bases: TGTGCCAGCAGCCACGGACAGGGCCGTCCTCAAGAGACCCAGTACTTC. Amino acids: CASSHGQGRPQETQYF.

This clone has only a few counts. The CDR3 here is CATSRGGTAHSGANVLTF. For the CDR3, the DNA is TGTGCCACCAGCAGGGGGGGAACGGCCCACTCTGGGGCCAACGTCCTGACTTTC. The chain couples TRBV15 to TRBJ2-6; TRBD2 is a possible D gene (6 bases). Per the germline V gene, CDR1 is LNHNV and CDR2 is YYDKDF (reference sequence). V lost 3 bases and J 0 bases, leaving 15 bases between the germline ends. This CDR3 contains 18 residues.

The CDR3 region has the DNA TGTGCCACCAGTGATCACTCCGGGACTAGCGGCTACGAGCAGTACTTC. Translated: CATSDHSGTSGYEQYF. This chain joins TRBV24-1 and TRBJ2-7; 11 nucleotides line up with TRBD2. CDR1 is KGHDR and CDR2 is SFDVKD in the germline V gene. This CDR3 has 16 amino acids. V shed 3 bases, J shed 3 bases, and the junction held 6 bases outside the gene matches.

This clone was counted only a few times. V and J are TRBV11-3 and TRBJ2-1, with 10 bases that match TRBD2. V gave up 0 bases and J gave up 4 bases; unmatched junction bases: 6. Per germline, CDR1 SGHNT and CDR2 YENEEA. This CDR3 is 17 amino acids long. The CDR3 DNA sequence: TGTGCCAGCAGCTTAGATTACCGACTAGCGGGTTACAATGAGCAGTTCTTC. Translated, it gives CASSLDYRLAGYNEQFF.

The CDR3 loop is CAKQGEADKRYGYTF. The CDR3 coding sequence is TGTGCAAAGCAGGGTGAGGCTGACAAACGCTATGGCTACACCTTC. The J gene is TRBJ1-2, the V gene TRBV21-1; TRBD1 is the table's D call, not checked against the DNA. TRBV21-1 counts as a pseudogene. The CDR3 consists of 15 residues.

V is TRBV2 and J is TRBJ2-7; no definite D call. CDR1 and CDR2 (germline): SNHLY, FYNNEI. The V and J ends lost 5 bases and 9 bases respectively, with 17 bases between them. The CDR3 contains 13 residues. The CDR3 loop reads CASSTAEILGQYF. CDR3 DNA: TGTGCCAGCAGTACGGCGGAGATCCTAGGGCAGTACTTC.

The chain recombines TRBV2 with TRBJ2-7, with 7 nucleotides matching TRBD1. Germline V gene data show CDR1 as SNHLY and CDR2 as FYNNEI. After removal of 10 bases from V and 2 bases from J, the junction contained 11 bases not matched to a gene. There are 14 residues in the CDR3. The CDR3 region is CAIIRQGKTYEQYF. CDR3 nucleotide sequence: TGTGCCATCATAAGACAGGGAAAAACCTACGAGCAGTACTTC.

For this clone: Germline and junction disagree at one end, which may indicate a read error. The chain recombines TRBV7-8 with TRBJ2-7; D call uncertain. CDR1 is SGHVS, CDR2 FQNEAQ, per germline. This CDR3 has 14 residues. CDR3 in amino acids: CASSLDLFLYERYF. CDR3 nucleotides: TGTGCCAGCAGCTTAGATCTCTTTCTTTACGAGCGGTACTTC.

The chain uses TRBV4-2 and TRBJ1-1; D might be TRBD1 (5 bases). The CDR3 spans 17 residues. Deletions cut 4 bases from V and 3 bases from J, with 21 bases between. Germline-derived CDR1 and CDR2 are LGHNA and YNFKEQ. The CDR3 spells CASSRASGGAHYTEAFF. In DNA form, the CDR3 reads TGTGCCAGCAGCCGCGCTTCGGGAGGGGCCCATTACACTGAAGCTTTCTTT.

V gene TRBV10-3 combines with J gene TRBJ1-1, with 10 bases fitting TRBD1. The CDR3 runs to 13 residues. Trimming cost V 8 bases and J 3 bases; bases outside gene matches: 3. Germline loops: CDR1 ENHRY, CDR2 SYGVKD. The CDR3 DNA follows: TGTGCCATCCAGACAGGGGGCTACACTGAAGCTTTCTTT. Its protein product is CAIQTGGYTEAFF.

J is TRBJ2-7 and V is TRBV5-6; 8 bases fit TRBD1. CDR1 and CDR2 from the germline V gene are SGHDT and YYEEEE. Trimming removed 0 bases from V and 1 base from J; junction bases left unmatched: 6. The CDR3 has 16 residues. This CDR3 is CASSLVQGAASYEQYF. Written as DNA, the CDR3 is TGTGCCAGCAGCTTGGTGCAGGGGGCGGCTTCCTACGAGCAGTACTTC.

The chain couples TRBV18 to TRBJ1-6; 7 bases line up with TRBD1. Germline CDR1 is KGHSH and CDR2 is LQKENI. The CDR3 runs to 14 residues. With 6 bases clipped from V and 8 bases from J, the junction kept 7 bases outside the gene matches. This chain's CDR3 is CASSPGTDYSPLHF. The CDR3 nucleotides are TGTGCCAGCTCGCCCGGGACAGATTATTCACCCCTCCACTTT.

This chain connects TRBV15 to TRBJ2-7; 10 bases map to TRBD1. V was clipped by 10 bases and J by 1 base; unmatched bases: 7. The CDR3 extends over 14 amino acids. Germline CDR1 and CDR2: LNHNV and YYDKDF (reference sequence). The CDR3 DNA follows: TGTGCCAGTCGCCGGGACAGGGGATCCTACGAGCAGTACTTC. Translation gives CASRRDRGSYEQYF.

Written as DNA, the CDR3 is TGTGCCAGCAGCTTGAGGCCCGCGGGGCCCAACTCCTACAATGAGCAGTTCTTC. Its translation: CASSLRPAGPNSYNEQFF. The chain is built from TRBV7-6 and TRBJ2-1; perhaps TRBD2 as D (6 bases). V was trimmed by 3 bases and J by 0 bases, leaving 18 bases between them. CDR1 and CDR2 from the germline V gene are SGHVS and FNYEAQ. This CDR3 has 18 residues. The whole variable domain, remainder taken from reference TRBV7-6 and TRBJ2-1, is GAGVSQSPRYKVTKRGQDVALRCDPISGHVSLYWYRQALGQGPEFLTYFNYEAQQDKSGLPNDRFSAERPEGSISTLTIQRTEQRDSAMYRCASSLRPAGPNSYNEQFFGPGTRLTVL.

This chain links TRBV13 with TRBJ2-4, with D perhaps TRBD2 (5 bases). CDR1 is PRHDT, CDR2 FYEKMQ, per germline (reference sequence). CDR3 length: 14 residues. V was trimmed by 4 bases and J by 1 base, leaving 8 bases between them. CDR3 protein: CASSSREAKNIQYF. The CDR3 DNA is TGTGCCAGCAGCTCTAGGGAGGCCAAAAACATTCAGTACTTC.

This chain connects TRBV30 to TRBJ2-7; no clear D gene. The CDR3 totals 11 residues. The ends were cut back, 1 base at V and 8 bases at J, with 9 bases in the middle. The germline V gene has CDR1 GTSNPN and CDR2 SVGIG (reference sequence). CDR3 nucleotide sequence: TGTGCCTGGAGTGGCCAGTTTAAGCAGTACTTC. Translation: CAWSGQFKQYF.

The chain recombines TRBV12-1 with TRBJ2-1; no DNA check was done on the table's D call, TRBD2. TRBV12-1 is listed as a pseudogene. The CDR3 runs 18 residues. CDR3 bases: TGTGCCAGCAGCTTTGAGGCCCCCGGAGCGGGGGGAGACAATGAGCAGTTCTTC. Residues: CASSFEAPGAGGDNEQFF.

In DNA form, the CDR3 reads TGTGCCAGCAGCTTTGAGCGGGGGGGCCGAACTAGCACAGATACGCAGTATTTT. It translates to CASSFERGGRTSTDTQYF. This chain uses TRBV7-9 with TRBJ2-3, with 10 bases identical to TRBD2. CDR1 is SEHNR and CDR2 is FQNEAQ in the germline V gene (reference sequence). The V segment lost 3 bases and the J segment 0 bases; nucleotides outside the gene matches: 9. CDR3 length equals 18 residues.

This clone has just a few counts. This chain uses TRBV6-2 or TRBV6-3 with TRBJ1-1; TRBD1 might be the D (5 bases). The CDR3 contains 14 residues. The germline CDR1 and CDR2 sequences are MNHEY and SVGEGT. V lost 4 bases and J lost 2, with 11 bases in between. The CDR3 is CASSFRVGNTEAFF. For the CDR3, the DNA is TGTGCCAGCAGTTTCAGGGTTGGCAACACTGAAGCTTTCTTT.

The chain employs TRBV4-1 and TRBJ1-1, with D possibly TRBD1 on 6 matching bases. Germline lookup yields CDR1 MGHRA and CDR2 YSYEKL. This CDR3 has 15 amino acids. Trimming took 0 bases from V and 6 from J, leaving 14 bases between them. This CDR3 reads CASSQDLGAGPEAFF. In DNA form, the CDR3 reads TGCGCCAGCAGCCAAGATTTGGGGGCAGGGCCTGAAGCTTTCTTT.

This clone has a handful of counts. The chain has TRBV5-1 and TRBJ1-6, with D perhaps matching TRBD1 (5 bases). In germline, CDR1 is SGHRS, CDR2 YFSETQ. The CDR3 totals 14 residues. The ends were cut back, 9 bases at V and 10 bases at J, with 20 bases in the middle. The CDR3, as DNA: TGCGCCACACGTCAGAATGGAGGGGTCTCACCCCTCCACTTT. The encoded protein is CATRQNGGVSPLHF.

The chain is built from TRBV12-3 or TRBV12-4 and TRBJ2-2; D remains ambiguous. This CDR3 has 12 residues. The V end was cut by 3 bases, the J end by 6 bases, with 5 bases between. The CDR3 DNA follows: TGTGCCAGCAGTTTCAGTCCCGGGGAGCTGTTTTTT. Translated, it gives CASSFSPGELFF.

CDR3 loop: CASSHSLERQGGNGYTF. The CDR3 bases are TGTGCCAGCAGCCACAGTCTGGAGCGTCAGGGAGGGAATGGCTACACCTTC. The V call is TRBV3-1 (or the pseudogene TRBV3-2), the J call TRBJ1-2; possible D gene TRBD1, 5 bases. Germline CDR1 and CDR2: LGHDT and YNNKEL (reference sequence). CDR3 length: 17 amino acids. Trimming pared 3 bases from V and 6 bases from J, leaving 23 bases between.

The rearrangement links TRBV19 to TRBJ1-2; D perhaps matches TRBD1 (6 bases). Germline V lookup: CDR1 LNHDA, CDR2 SQIVND (reference sequence). CDR3 length: 12 amino acids. V lost 5 bases, J lost 5 bases, and 9 bases lay in between. CDR3 DNA: TGTGCCAGTAGTTTCGGACAGTATGGCTACACCTTC. Protein: CASSFGQYGYTF. Full variable domain (rest looked up from reference TRBV19 and TRBJ1-2): DGGITQSPKYLFRKEGQNVTLSCEQNLNHDAMYWYRQDPGQGLRLIYYSQIVNDFQKGDIAEGYSVSREKKESFPLTVTSAQKNPTAFYLCASSFGQYGYTFGSGTRLTVV.